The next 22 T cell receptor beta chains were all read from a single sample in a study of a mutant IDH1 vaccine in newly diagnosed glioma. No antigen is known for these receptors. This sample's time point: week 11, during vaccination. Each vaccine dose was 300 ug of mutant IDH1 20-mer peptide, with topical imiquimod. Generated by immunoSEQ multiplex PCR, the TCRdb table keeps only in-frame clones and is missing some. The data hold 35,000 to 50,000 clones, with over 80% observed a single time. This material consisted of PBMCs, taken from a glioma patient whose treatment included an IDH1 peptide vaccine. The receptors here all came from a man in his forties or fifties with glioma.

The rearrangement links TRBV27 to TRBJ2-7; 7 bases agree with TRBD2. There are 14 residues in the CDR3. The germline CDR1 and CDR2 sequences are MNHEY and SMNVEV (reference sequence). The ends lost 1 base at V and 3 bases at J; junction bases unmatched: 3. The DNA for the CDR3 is TGTGCCAGCAGTTTATTTGGCGGGGGCTACGAGCAGTACTTC. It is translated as CASSLFGGGYEQYF.

The CDR3 sequence is CSARWHSTDTQYF. The CDR3 DNA sequence: TGCAGCGCCAGGTGGCACTCCACAGATACGCAGTATTTT. The V gene is TRBV29-1, the J gene TRBJ2-3; unclear D gene. Germline V CDR1 and CDR2: SQVTM, ANQGSEA. There are 13 residues in the CDR3. Trimming took off 7 bases at V and 2 bases at J, with 13 bases between the two ends.

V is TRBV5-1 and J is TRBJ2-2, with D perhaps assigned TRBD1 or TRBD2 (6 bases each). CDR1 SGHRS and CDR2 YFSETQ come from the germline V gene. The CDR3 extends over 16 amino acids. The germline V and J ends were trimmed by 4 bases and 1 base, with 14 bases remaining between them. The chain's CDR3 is CASSKEGELNTGELFF. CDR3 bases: TGCGCCAGCAGCAAGGAGGGGGAATTGAACACCGGGGAGCTGTTTTTT.

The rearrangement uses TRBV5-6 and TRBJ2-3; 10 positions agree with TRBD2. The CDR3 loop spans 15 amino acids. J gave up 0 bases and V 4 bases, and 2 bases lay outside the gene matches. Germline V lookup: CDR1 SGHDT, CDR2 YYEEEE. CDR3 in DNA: TGTGCCAGCAGCCCGACTAGCGGGAGCACAGATACGCAGTATTTT. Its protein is CASSPTSGSTDTQYF.

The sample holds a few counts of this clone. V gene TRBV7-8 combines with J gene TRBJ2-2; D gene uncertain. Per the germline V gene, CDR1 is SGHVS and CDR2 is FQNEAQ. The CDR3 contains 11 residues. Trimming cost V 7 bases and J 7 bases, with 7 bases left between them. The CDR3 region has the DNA TGTGCCAGCACCGCAAGCGGGGAGCTGTTTTTT. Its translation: CASTASGELFF.

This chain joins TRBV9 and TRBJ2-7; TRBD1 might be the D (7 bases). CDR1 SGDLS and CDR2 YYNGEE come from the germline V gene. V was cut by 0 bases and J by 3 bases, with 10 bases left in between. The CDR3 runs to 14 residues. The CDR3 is CASSVGGDSYEQYF. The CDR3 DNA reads TGTGCCAGCAGCGTAGGGGGGGACAGCTACGAGCAGTACTTC.

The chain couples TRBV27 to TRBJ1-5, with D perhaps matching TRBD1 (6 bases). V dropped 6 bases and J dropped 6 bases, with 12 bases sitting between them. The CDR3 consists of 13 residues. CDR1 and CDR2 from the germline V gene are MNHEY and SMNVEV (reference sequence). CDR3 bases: TGTGCCAGCAGCCACAGGGACGGTCAGCCCCAGCATTTT. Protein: CASSHRDGQPQHF.

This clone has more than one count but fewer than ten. CDR3 DNA sequence: TGTGCCACCAGCAGAGTGTCTAGCGGGCAAGAGACCCAGTACTTC. Translating it yields CATSRVSSGQETQYF. The chain is built from TRBV15 and TRBJ2-5; 8 bases map to TRBD2. The V and J ends lost 1 base and 2 bases, in that order; junction bases with no gene match: 3. The CDR3 is 15 residues long. Germline assignment: CDR1 LNHNV and CDR2 YYDKDF (reference sequence).

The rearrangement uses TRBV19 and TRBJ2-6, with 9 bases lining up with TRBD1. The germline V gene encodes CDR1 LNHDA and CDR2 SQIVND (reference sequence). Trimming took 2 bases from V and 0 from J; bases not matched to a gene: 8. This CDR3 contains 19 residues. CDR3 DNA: TGTGCCAGTAGTATACTACCGGGACAGGGAGACTCTGGGGCCAACGTCCTGACTTTC. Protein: CASSILPGQGDSGANVLTF. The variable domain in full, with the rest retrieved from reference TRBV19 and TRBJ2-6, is DGGITQSPKYLFRKEGQNVTLSCEQNLNHDAMYWYRQDPGQGLRLIYYSQIVNDFQKGDIAEGYSVSREKKESFPLTVTSAQKNPTAFYLCASSILPGQGDSGANVLTFGAGSRLTVL.

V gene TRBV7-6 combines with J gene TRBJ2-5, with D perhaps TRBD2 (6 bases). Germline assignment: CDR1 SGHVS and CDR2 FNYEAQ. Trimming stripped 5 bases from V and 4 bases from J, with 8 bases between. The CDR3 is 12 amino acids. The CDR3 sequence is CASSQEGETQYF. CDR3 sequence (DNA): TGTGCCAGCAGCCAGGAGGGAGAGACCCAGTACTTC.

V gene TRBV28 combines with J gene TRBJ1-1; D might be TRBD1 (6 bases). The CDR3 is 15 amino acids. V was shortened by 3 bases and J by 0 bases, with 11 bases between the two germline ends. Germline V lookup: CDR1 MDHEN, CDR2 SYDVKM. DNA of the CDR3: TGTGCCAGCAGTTTTATGGGGGGCTTGAACACTGAAGCTTTCTTT. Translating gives CASSFMGGLNTEAFF.

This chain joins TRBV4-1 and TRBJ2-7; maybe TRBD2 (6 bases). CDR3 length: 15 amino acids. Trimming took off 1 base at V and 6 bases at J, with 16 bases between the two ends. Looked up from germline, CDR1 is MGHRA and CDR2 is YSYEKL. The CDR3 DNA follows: TGCGCCAGCAGCCAAGCCCCGGGACTCCCTAGCGAGCAGTACTTC. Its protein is CASSQAPGLPSEQYF.

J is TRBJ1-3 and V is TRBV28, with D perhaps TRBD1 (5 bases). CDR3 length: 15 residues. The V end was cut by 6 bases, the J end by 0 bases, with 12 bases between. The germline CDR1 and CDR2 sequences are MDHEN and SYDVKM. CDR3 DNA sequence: TGTGCCAGCAGGGGGGAAGGGAGCTCTGGAAACACCATATATTTT. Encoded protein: CASRGEGSSGNTIYF.

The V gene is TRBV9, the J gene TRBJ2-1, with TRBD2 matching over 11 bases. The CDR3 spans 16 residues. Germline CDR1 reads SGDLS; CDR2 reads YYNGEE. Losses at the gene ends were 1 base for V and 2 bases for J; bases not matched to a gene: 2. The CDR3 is CASSVFSGRAYNEQFF. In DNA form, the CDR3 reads TGTGCCAGCAGCGTATTTAGCGGGAGGGCCTACAATGAGCAGTTCTTC. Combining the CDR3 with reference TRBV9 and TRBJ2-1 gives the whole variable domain DSGVTQTPKHLITATGQRVTLRCSPRSGDLSVYWYQQSLDQGLQFLIQYYNGEERAKGNILERFSAQQFPDLHSELNLSSLELGDSALYFCASSVFSGRAYNEQFFGPGTRLTVL.

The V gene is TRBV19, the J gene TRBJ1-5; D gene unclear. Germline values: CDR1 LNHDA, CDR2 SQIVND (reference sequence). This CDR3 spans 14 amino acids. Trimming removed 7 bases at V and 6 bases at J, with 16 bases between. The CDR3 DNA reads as TGTGCCAGTACCGCCCCGAGGAGAGGTCAGCCCCAGCATTTT. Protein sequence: CASTAPRRGQPQHF.

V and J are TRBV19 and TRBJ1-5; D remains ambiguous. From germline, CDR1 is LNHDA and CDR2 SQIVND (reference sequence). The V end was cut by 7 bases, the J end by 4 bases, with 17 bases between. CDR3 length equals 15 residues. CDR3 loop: CASTPVGSYNQPQHF. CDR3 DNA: TGTGCCAGTACCCCCGTGGGATCCTATAATCAGCCCCAGCATTTT.

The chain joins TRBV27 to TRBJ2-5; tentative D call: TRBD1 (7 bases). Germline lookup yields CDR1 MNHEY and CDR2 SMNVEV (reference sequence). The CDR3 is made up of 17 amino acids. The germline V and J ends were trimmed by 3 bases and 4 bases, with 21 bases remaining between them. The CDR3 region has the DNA TGTGCCAGCAGTTTTAGGGGTGACAGGGAGGCATCAGAGACCCAGTACTTC. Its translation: CASSFRGDREASETQYF.

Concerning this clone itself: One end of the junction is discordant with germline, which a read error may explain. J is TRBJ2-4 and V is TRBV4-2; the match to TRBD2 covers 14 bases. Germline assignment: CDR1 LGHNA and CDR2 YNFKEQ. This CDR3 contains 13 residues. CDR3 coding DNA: TGTGCCAGCAGCAGTGGGACTAGCGGGAGTTTTCACTTC. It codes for CASSSGTSGSFHF.

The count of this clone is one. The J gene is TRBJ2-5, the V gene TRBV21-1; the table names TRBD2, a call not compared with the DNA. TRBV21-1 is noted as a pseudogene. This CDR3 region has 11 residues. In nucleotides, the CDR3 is TGTGCCAGCAGCAAATATCTTCCCCAGTACTTC. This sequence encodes CASSKYLPQYF.

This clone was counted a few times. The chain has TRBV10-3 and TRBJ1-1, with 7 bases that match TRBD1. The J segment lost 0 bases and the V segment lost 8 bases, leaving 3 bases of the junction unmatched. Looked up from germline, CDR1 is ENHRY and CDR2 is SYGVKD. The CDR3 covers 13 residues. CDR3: CAIRTGMNTEAFF. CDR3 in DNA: TGTGCCATCCGGACAGGAATGAACACTGAAGCTTTCTTT.

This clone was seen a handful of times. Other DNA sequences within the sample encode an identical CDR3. In DNA form, the CDR3 reads TGCAGCGTTGATCAGGGGGACTATGGCTACACCTTC. It specifies CSVDQGDYGYTF. V usage is TRBV29-1 and J usage is TRBJ1-2, with 7 positions matching TRBD1. The CDR3 has 12 amino acids. The germline CDR1 and CDR2 sequences are SQVTM and ANQGSEA. V lost 3 bases, J lost 3 bases, and 1 base stayed unmatched.

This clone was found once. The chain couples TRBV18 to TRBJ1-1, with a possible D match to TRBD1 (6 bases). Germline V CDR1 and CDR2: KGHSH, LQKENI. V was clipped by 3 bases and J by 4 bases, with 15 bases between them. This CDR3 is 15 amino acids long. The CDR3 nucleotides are TGTGCCAGCTCACCCTCGGAACAGGGCGGCACTGAAGCTTTCTTT. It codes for CASSPSEQGGTEAFF. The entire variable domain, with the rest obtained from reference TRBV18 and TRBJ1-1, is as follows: NAGVMQNPRHLVRRRGQEARLRCSPMKGHSHVYWYRQLPEEGLKFMVYLQKENIIDESGMPKERFSAEFPKEGPSILRIQQVVRGDSAAYFCASSPSEQGGTEAFFGQGTRLTVV.